The next 18 T cell receptor beta chains were all read from a single sample in a study of STAT5B mutations in CD4+ large granular lymphocyte leukemia. The protocol was immunoSEQ multiplex PCR, while the TCRdb copy is restricted to in-frame clones and leaves out a portion. The sample shows approximately 39,000 clones, approximately 85% of them seen only once. The sequencing sample was made of CD4+ T cells from blood buffy coats. Every receptor here comes from a human donor in good health.

This chain uses TRBV11-2 with TRBJ1-3, with no clear D. Trimming stripped 1 base from V and 3 bases from J, with 7 bases between. The germline gives CDR1 SGHAT, CDR2 FQNNGV. The CDR3 contains 14 residues. The DNA of the CDR3 is TGTGCCAGCAGCTTAGGGTCTATTGGAAACACCATATATTTT. It yields the protein CASSLGSIGNTIYF.

This clone has only one observation. This chain joins TRBV29-1 and TRBJ2-5; 10 nucleotides agree with TRBD2. J lost 6 bases, V lost 6 bases, and 7 bases had no gene match. The CDR3 is 13 residues long. Germline V lookup: CDR1 SQVTM, CDR2 ANQGSEA. Here the CDR3 reads CSVLAGAGKTQYF. Here the CDR3 DNA reads TGCAGCGTGCTAGCGGGGGCGGGGAAGACCCAGTACTTC.

The V call is TRBV6-5, the J call TRBJ1-2; 9 bases fit TRBD1. The CDR3 is made up of 15 amino acids. Trimming cost V 7 bases and J 8 bases; bases outside gene matches: 14. From germline, CDR1 is MNHEY and CDR2 SVGAGI. As DNA, the CDR3 is TGTGCCAGCACCCGAAGACAGGGGGATATTCGCGGCTACACCTTC. It specifies CASTRRQGDIRGYTF.

This clone was seen only a few times. The genes are TRBV30 and TRBJ1-1; 7 nucleotides align to TRBD1. Germline V gives CDR1 GTSNPN, CDR2 SVGIG (reference sequence). V lost 5 bases to trimming and J lost 10 bases; unmatched junction nucleotides: 4. This CDR3 has 10 amino acids. The CDR3 bases are TGTGCCTGGGCGACAGGGAGAGCTTTCTTT. Its translation: CAWATGRAFF.

This chain uses TRBV6-1 with TRBJ1-1; no firm D call. The ends were cut back, 4 bases at V and 6 bases at J, with 9 bases in the middle. The CDR3 is 12 residues long. The germline V gene encodes CDR1 MNHNS and CDR2 SASEGT. CDR3 DNA: TGTGCCAGCAGTGGCAGATACCCTGAAGCTTTCTTT. Translation gives CASSGRYPEAFF.

This chain joins TRBV7-9 and TRBJ2-7, with D perhaps matching TRBD1 or TRBD2 (5 bases each). This CDR3 region has 14 residues. The V end was cut by 5 bases, the J end by 3 bases, with 14 bases between. From germline, CDR1 is SEHNR and CDR2 FQNEAQ (reference sequence). This CDR3 is CASSQGTGLYEQYF. CDR3 coding DNA: TGTGCCAGCAGCCAAGGGACGGGGCTCTACGAGCAGTACTTC. The complete variable domain, with remaining parts taken from reference TRBV7-9 and TRBJ2-7, reads DTGVSQNPRHKITKRGQNVTFRCDPISEHNRLYWYRQTLGQGPEFLTYFQNEAQLEKSRLLSDRFSAERPKGSFSTLEIQRTEQGDSAMYLCASSQGTGLYEQYFGPGTRLTVT.

This clone occurred once. The rearrangement uses TRBV10-3 and TRBJ2-2; D is perhaps TRBD1 (6 bases). The V end was cut by 8 bases, the J end by 0 bases, with 13 bases between. CDR3 length: 15 amino acids. Germline CDR1 and CDR2: ENHRY and SYGVKD. The CDR3 protein is CAIRRSGANTGELFF. DNA for the CDR3: TGTGCCATCCGGAGGTCAGGGGCGAACACCGGGGAGCTGTTTTTT.

The chain carries TRBV6-5 and TRBJ2-1; D gene uncertain. CDR3 length: 14 residues. Germline CDR1 is MNHEY and CDR2 is SVGAGI. Trimming shortened V by 2 bases and J by 8 bases, and 13 bases separated the two germline ends. CDR3 bases: TGTGCCAGCAGTTACGACGCGATGCGCGATGAGCAGTTCTTC. Encoded protein: CASSYDAMRDEQFF.

The V gene is TRBV28, the J gene TRBJ2-5, with D perhaps matching TRBD1 or TRBD2 (6 bases each). V was pared by 4 bases and J by 5 bases, with 11 bases between. CDR3 length: 13 residues. Per the germline V gene, CDR1 is MDHEN and CDR2 is SYDVKM. CDR3 protein: CASSWGAMETQYF. The CDR3 DNA is TGTGCCAGCAGTTGGGGGGCAATGGAGACCCAGTACTTC.

The CDR3 region has the DNA TGTGCCAGCAGCTTAGGATTCAGCTTTGATGAGCAGTTCTTC. It is translated as CASSLGFSFDEQFF. The V and J genes are TRBV11-2 and TRBJ2-1; D remains ambiguous. Trimming took 1 base from V and 8 from J, leaving 12 bases between them. The V gene's germline CDR1 is SGHAT and CDR2 FQNNGV. The length of the CDR3 is 14 residues.

The V gene is TRBV7-9, the J gene TRBJ2-7; TRBD2 is a possible D gene (6 bases). V was cut by 5 bases and J by 5 bases, with 25 bases left in between. This CDR3 comprises 17 residues. Germline V gene data show CDR1 as SEHNR and CDR2 as FQNEAQ (reference sequence). In DNA, the CDR3 is TGTGCCAGCAGCCCCAGGGTCGGGCGGGATTCCAGGGACGAGCAGTACTTC. Amino acid sequence: CASSPRVGRDSRDEQYF.

This chain connects TRBV5-4 to TRBJ2-3; D not certain. Between the trimmed V and J ends, which lost 2 bases and 0 bases, there was a span of 7 bases. The germline V gene encodes CDR1 SGHNT and CDR2 YYREEE (reference sequence). The CDR3 length is 14 residues. In nucleotides, the CDR3 is TGTGCCAGCAGCTTCGACCCCAGCACAGATACGCAGTATTTT. As protein: CASSFDPSTDTQYF.

The CDR3 sequence is CASSLERQGRRNIQYF. CDR3 nucleotide sequence: TGTGCCAGCAGCTTAGAGAGACAGGGGAGGAGAAACATTCAGTACTTC. J is TRBJ2-4 and V is TRBV7-6; 8 nucleotides align to TRBD1. Germline CDR1 is SGHVS and CDR2 is FNYEAQ. The ends lost 1 base at V and 6 bases at J; junction bases unmatched: 8. This CDR3 spans 16 amino acids.

The DNA of the CDR3 is TGTGCCAGTAGTATTCAAAATCAGCCCCAGCATTTT. Its protein is CASSIQNQPQHF. The chain recombines TRBV19 with TRBJ1-5; no definite D call. The CDR3 extends over 12 amino acids. V was cut by 3 bases and J by 4 bases, with 4 bases left in between. Germline lookup yields CDR1 LNHDA and CDR2 SQIVND (reference sequence).

The gene calls are TRBV6-1 and TRBJ2-7; D is unresolved. The CDR3 is 13 residues long. The V and J ends lost 1 base and 3 bases respectively, with 7 bases between them. Per germline, CDR1 MNHNS and CDR2 SASEGT. The CDR3 region has the DNA TGTGCCAGCAGTGAAGACTCCTTCTACGAGCAGTACTTC. It specifies CASSEDSFYEQYF.

V and J are TRBV11-3 and TRBJ2-7; the D is unclear. CDR1 and CDR2 (germline): SGHNT, YENEEA. Trimming shortened V by 1 base and J by 5 bases, and 15 bases separated the two germline ends. The CDR3 is 15 residues long. CDR3: CASSLGAAANHEQYF. The CDR3 nucleotides read TGTGCCAGCAGCTTAGGGGCCGCTGCGAATCACGAGCAGTACTTC.

This rearrangement joins TRBV4-2 to TRBJ2-7, with D unresolved. The germline gives CDR1 LGHNA, CDR2 YNFKEQ. Trimming shortened V by 0 bases and J by 4 bases, and 10 bases separated the two germline ends. The CDR3 covers 14 residues. CDR3 DNA: TGTGCCAGCAGCCAAGATTTGGGCGTTTACGAGCAGTACTTC. Translated: CASSQDLGVYEQYF.

This chain uses TRBV19 with TRBJ2-3, with D perhaps matching TRBD1 or TRBD2 (5 bases each). The CDR3 consists of 16 residues. CDR1 is LNHDA, CDR2 SQIVND, per germline (reference sequence). V was clipped by 4 bases and J by 4 bases, with 18 bases between them. The CDR3 DNA is TGTGCCAGTAGTAGAGGGGACCCGCGGGTCCCAGATACGCAGTATTTT. Amino acid sequence: CASSRGDPRVPDTQYF.